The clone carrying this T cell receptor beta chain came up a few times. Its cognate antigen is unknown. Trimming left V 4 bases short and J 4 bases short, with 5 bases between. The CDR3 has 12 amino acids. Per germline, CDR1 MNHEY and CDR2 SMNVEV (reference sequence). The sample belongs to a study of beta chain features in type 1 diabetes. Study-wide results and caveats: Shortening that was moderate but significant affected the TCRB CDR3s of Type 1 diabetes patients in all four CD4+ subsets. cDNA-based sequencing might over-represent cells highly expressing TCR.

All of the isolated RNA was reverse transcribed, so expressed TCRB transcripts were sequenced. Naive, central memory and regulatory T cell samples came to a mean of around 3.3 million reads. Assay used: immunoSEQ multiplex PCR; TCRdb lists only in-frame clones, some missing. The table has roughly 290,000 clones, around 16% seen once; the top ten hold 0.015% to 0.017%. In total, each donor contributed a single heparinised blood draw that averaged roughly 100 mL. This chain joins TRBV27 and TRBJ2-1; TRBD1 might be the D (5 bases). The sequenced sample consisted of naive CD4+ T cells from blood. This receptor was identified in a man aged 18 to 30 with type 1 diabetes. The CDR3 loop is CASSYRYNEQFF. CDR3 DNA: TGTGCCAGCAGTTACAGGTACAATGAGCAGTTCTTC.